A single sample is the source of the 11 T cell receptor beta chains below, sequenced in a study of PD-L1 blockade in urothelial cancer. Here immunoSEQ multiplex PCR was the method, and the copy in TCRdb shows in-frame clones only, minus some. This table holds approximately 47,000 clones, roughly 80% found once. Time point: pretreatment peripheral blood. The sample was PBMCs, taken around atezolizumab (anti-PD-L1) treatment. Receptors were obtained from a man in his forties or fifties with urothelial cancer.

This clone was counted a single time. The chain couples TRBV25-1 to TRBJ2-1, with TRBD2 matching 7 bases. There are 15 residues in the CDR3. Trimming at V came to 3 bases and at J to 2 bases, leaving 4 bases not matched to a gene. Germline-derived CDR1 and CDR2 are MGHDK and SYGVNS. The DNA for the CDR3 is TGTGCCAGCAGTGACTCTGGGGGGGCCTACAATGAGCAGTTCTTC. Translation gives CASSDSGGAYNEQFF.

V gene TRBV7-9 combines with J gene TRBJ2-7, with D perhaps TRBD1 (7 bases). The CDR3 is 12 amino acids. V was pared by 3 bases and J by 6 bases, with 9 bases between. CDR1 and CDR2 from the germline V gene are SEHNR and FQNEAQ (reference sequence). In DNA form, the CDR3 reads TGTGCCAGCAGCTTTCAGGGGGGCGAGCAGTACGTC. Protein sequence: CASSFQGGEQYV.

As concerns this clone: One end of the junction varies from germline; a read error may be responsible. V gene TRBV7-7 combines with J gene TRBJ2-1; D not resolved. The CDR3 contains 10 residues. CDR1 SSHAT and CDR2 FNYEAQ come from the germline V gene (reference sequence). CDR3 sequence: CASSFSEQFF. For the CDR3, the DNA is TGTGCTAGCAGCTTCAGTGAGCAGTTCTTC. The full variable domain, in which reference TRBV7-7 and TRBJ2-1 provide the parts outside the CDR3, is GAGVSQSPRYKVTKRGQDVTLRCDPISSHATLYWYQQALGQGPEFLTYFNYEAQPDKSGLPSDRFSAERPEGSISTLTIQRTEQRDSAMYRCASSFSEQFFGPGTRLTVL.

The sample holds one count of this clone. This chain uses TRBV18 with TRBJ1-5, with D possibly TRBD1 on 5 matching bases. V was clipped by 4 bases and J by 4 bases, with 11 bases between them. This CDR3 has 14 amino acids. Per germline, CDR1 KGHSH and CDR2 LQKENI. CDR3 nucleotides: TGTGCCAGCTCACACTCAGCAGGGAATCAGCCCCAGCATTTT. As protein: CASSHSAGNQPQHF.

Sample share makes this clone medium-sized. The J gene is TRBJ2-5, the V gene TRBV4-1; 7 bases match TRBD1. Trimming cost V 1 base and J 5 bases; bases outside gene matches: 16. The CDR3 sequence is 18 residues long. CDR1 is MGHRA, CDR2 YSYEKL, per germline. The CDR3 region has the DNA TGCGCCAGCAGCCAAGGGGGACAGAGACTTCTTAAAGAGGAGACCCAGTACTTC. Translation gives CASSQGGQRLLKEETQYF.

The rearrangement links TRBV7-2 to TRBJ1-4, with 9 bases identical to TRBD1. J lost 7 bases, V lost 5 bases, and 5 bases had no gene match. This CDR3 is 14 amino acids long. Germline loops: CDR1 SGHTA, CDR2 FQGNSA. The CDR3 sequence: CASSLLGQGEKLFF. The CDR3 DNA follows: TGTGCCAGCAGCCTCTTGGGACAGGGTGAAAAACTGTTTTTT.

In this sample, this clone turned up once. The chain couples TRBV5-4 to TRBJ1-2; D is unresolved. The germline V and J ends were trimmed by 1 base and 6 bases, with 4 bases remaining between them. Germline CDR1 and CDR2: SGHNT and YYREEE (reference sequence). The CDR3 has 11 amino acids. CDR3 in amino acids: CASSLSNGYTF. CDR3 DNA: TGTGCCAGCAGCTTGTCAAATGGCTACACCTTC.

The genes are TRBV19 and TRBJ2-1, with 9 bases aligning to TRBD1. The CDR3 runs to 16 residues. Trimming at V came to 4 bases and at J to 6 bases, leaving 10 bases not matched to a gene. CDR1 is LNHDA and CDR2 is SQIVND in the germline V gene (reference sequence). CDR3 sequence reads: CASSRTGTGRLNEQFF. Here the CDR3 DNA reads TGTGCCAGTAGTAGAACGGGGACAGGGAGGCTCAATGAGCAGTTCTTC.

The rearrangement links TRBV6-1 to TRBJ1-1; 10 bases are shared with TRBD1. This CDR3 contains 15 residues. In germline, CDR1 is MNHNS, CDR2 SASEGT. Trimming took 2 bases from V and 4 from J; bases not matched to a gene: 4. For the CDR3, the DNA is TGTGCCAGCAGTGAATCGACAGGGGGCCCCACTGAAGCTTTCTTT. It is translated as CASSESTGGPTEAFF.

The J gene is TRBJ2-2, the V gene TRBV28; D remains unclear. Germline-derived CDR1 and CDR2 are MDHEN and SYDVKM. Trimming cost V 5 bases and J 8 bases, with 12 bases left between them. This CDR3 is built from 13 residues. The CDR3 spells CASSTGLRGELFF. Here the CDR3 DNA reads TGTGCCAGCAGTACGGGTCTTCGGGGGGAGCTGTTTTTT.

The rearrangement uses TRBV6-6 and TRBJ2-7, with D possibly matching TRBD1 (7 bases). The CDR3 extends over 15 amino acids. Germline CDR1 reads MNHNY; CDR2 reads SVGAGI (reference sequence). Trimming stripped 2 bases from V and 3 bases from J, with 14 bases between. The CDR3 DNA follows: TGTGCCAGCAGTTACAGCGCAGGGGGGCTCTACGAGCAGTACGTC. Protein sequence: CASSYSAGGLYEQYV.